Following are 30 T cell receptor beta chains from one sample sequenced in a study of blood T cell repertoires in COVID-19. Method: immunoSEQ multiplex PCR; TCRdb's copy keeps in-frame clones and lacks some. The sample has about 300,000 clones; under 90% are singletons. Material: PBMCs or T cells enriched from blood (not recorded which). Receptors were obtained from a woman aged 18-35 years who had recovered from COVID-19.

This rearrangement joins TRBV23-1 to TRBJ2-2; D is ambiguous. TRBV23-1 is sorted into the ORF group, with uncertain function. V gave up 5 bases and J gave up 3 bases, with 4 bases separating them. CDR3 length: 12 amino acids. The CDR3 DNA reads as TGCGCCAGCAGTGAGCACACCGGGGAGCTGTTTTTT. It translates to CASSEHTGELFF.

The genes are TRBV5-6 and TRBJ2-2; possibly TRBD2 for D (6 bases). Germline assignment: CDR1 SGHDT and CDR2 YYEEEE. V was clipped by 2 bases and J by 9 bases, with 14 bases between them. This CDR3 has 14 amino acids. CDR3 DNA: TGTGCCAGCAGCTTCCCCCGACTAGACCGGGAGCTGTTTTTT. This encodes CASSFPRLDRELFF.

This clone was counted a single time. This rearrangement joins TRBV19 to TRBJ1-2, with D perhaps matching TRBD1 (5 bases). The ends were cut back, 6 bases at V and 1 base at J, with 21 bases in the middle. The CDR3 loop spans 17 amino acids. CDR1 and CDR2 (germline): LNHDA, SQIVND (reference sequence). This chain's CDR3 is CASSSTVLGGGNYGYTF. The CDR3 DNA is TGTGCCAGTAGCTCTACCGTTTTGGGGGGGGGTAACTATGGCTACACCTTC.

This chain links TRBV12-3 or TRBV12-4 with TRBJ2-5; maybe TRBD2 (5 bases). The CDR3 has 12 residues. Trimming took off 6 bases at V and 5 bases at J, with 10 bases between the two ends. The CDR3, as DNA: TGTGCCAGCAGCAGGACGGGGGAGACCCAGTACTTC. Protein: CASSRTGETQYF.

In DNA form, the CDR3 reads TGTGCCAGCAGTAGATCCGGGACAGCTAACTATGGCTACACCTTC. Its protein is CASSRSGTANYGYTF. This sequence joins TRBV27 and TRBJ1-2, with 7 bases aligning to TRBD1. J was trimmed by 0 bases and V by 5 bases; bases with no gene match: 6. CDR3 length: 15 amino acids. The V gene's germline CDR1 is MNHEY and CDR2 SMNVEV (reference sequence).

The chain employs TRBV7-9 and TRBJ1-1; 7 bases map to TRBD1. V was pared by 2 bases and J by 4 bases, with 4 bases of the junction left unmatched. The CDR3 runs 14 residues. Germline CDR1 and CDR2: SEHNR and FQNEAQ (reference sequence). The CDR3: CASSLSGGLTEAFF. DNA for the CDR3: TGTGCCAGCAGCTTATCAGGGGGTCTCACTGAAGCTTTCTTT.

The rearrangement joins TRBV5-5 to TRBJ2-3; 11 bases align to TRBD2. Per the germline V gene, CDR1 is SGHKS and CDR2 is YYEKEE (reference sequence). The V and J ends lost 4 bases and 4 bases, in that order; junction bases with no gene match: 5. The CDR3 sequence is 15 residues long. CDR3 nucleotides: TGTGCCAGCAGCCCCTTAGCGGGGGGGTCAGATACGCAGTATTTT. Its protein product is CASSPLAGGSDTQYF.

The J gene is TRBJ2-7, the V gene TRBV2; tentatively, D is TRBD1 (6 bases). The CDR3 is made up of 15 amino acids. Germline CDR1 and CDR2: SNHLY and FYNNEI. Trimming took off 1 base at V and 4 bases at J, with 14 bases between the two ends. Here the CDR3 reads CASSEGQGQTYEQYF. The CDR3, as DNA: TGTGCCAGCAGTGAAGGACAAGGACAGACTTACGAGCAGTACTTC.

J is TRBJ2-1 and V is TRBV10-2; tentatively, D is TRBD1 (5 bases). The ends were cut back, 0 bases at V and 14 bases at J, with 11 bases in the middle. Looked up from germline, CDR1 is WSHSY and CDR2 is SAAADI. The CDR3 extends over 12 amino acids. CDR3 in DNA: TGCGCCAGCAGTGAGTCTCGCGGCAGGGAGTTCTTC. Translated: CASSESRGREFF.

V is TRBV7-9 and J is TRBJ2-7, with D possibly being TRBD2 (5 bases). CDR1 and CDR2 (germline): SEHNR, FQNEAQ (reference sequence). The CDR3 totals 14 residues. Trimming pared 5 bases from V and 0 bases from J, leaving 11 bases between. The CDR3 loop reads CASSPSGSSYEQYF. DNA for the CDR3: TGTGCCAGCAGCCCGTCGGGGAGCTCCTACGAGCAGTACTTC.

The chain uses TRBV28 and TRBJ2-1; D is possibly TRBD2 (6 bases). The V end lost 2 bases, the J end lost 14 bases, and 13 bases lay between the germline ends. The CDR3 extends over 12 amino acids. Germline CDR1 reads MDHEN; CDR2 reads SYDVKM. This CDR3 is CASSLGGVAEFF. The CDR3 nucleotides read TGTGCCAGCAGTTTAGGCGGGGTAGCGGAGTTCTTC.

The V call is TRBV9, the J call TRBJ2-3; 7 bases fit TRBD2. In germline, CDR1 is SGDLS, CDR2 YYNGEE. CDR3 length equals 17 residues. Losses at the gene ends were 6 bases for V and 6 bases for J; bases not matched to a gene: 19. CDR3 residues: CASTNPTRGELGDTQYF. As DNA, the CDR3 is TGTGCCAGCACCAATCCAACACGGGGGGAGCTAGGGGATACGCAGTATTTT.

The chain is built from TRBV30 and TRBJ1-6; D not certain. Germline CDR1 GTSNPN, CDR2 SVGIG (reference sequence). The V and J ends lost 7 bases and 0 bases respectively, with 13 bases between them. The CDR3 runs 15 residues. The CDR3 spells CASQAGSSYNSPLHF. DNA for the CDR3: TGTGCCTCCCAAGCTGGGAGCTCCTATAATTCACCCCTCCACTTT.

The V call is TRBV4-2, the J call TRBJ2-5; 9 bases are shared with TRBD2. V gave up 1 base and J gave up 2 bases; unmatched junction bases: 8. The germline CDR1 and CDR2 sequences are LGHNA and YNFKEQ. The CDR3 totals 17 residues. For the CDR3, the DNA is TGTGCCAGCAGCCAAGGGCCGGTGACTAGCGGACAAGAGACCCAGTACTTC. This codes for CASSQGPVTSGQETQYF.

The chain links TRBV28 to TRBJ2-3; 7 nucleotides agree with TRBD2. V lost 5 bases and J lost 0; bases outside the gene matches: 5. This CDR3 contains 15 residues. The germline V gene has CDR1 MDHEN and CDR2 SYDVKM. DNA for the CDR3: TGTGCCAGCAGTCCTAGCGGCCCTAGCACAGATACGCAGTATTTT. Amino acids: CASSPSGPSTDTQYF.

This sequence joins TRBV7-9 and TRBJ2-7, with a possible D match to TRBD1 (6 bases). The length of the CDR3 is 15 residues. CDR1 is SEHNR, CDR2 FQNEAQ, per germline (reference sequence). Trimming shortened V by 4 bases and J by 0 bases, and 13 bases separated the two germline ends. The CDR3 sequence is CASSSHQDSSYEQYF. CDR3 coding DNA: TGTGCCAGCAGCTCTCACCAGGACAGCTCCTACGAGCAGTACTTC.

This chain joins TRBV7-3 and TRBJ2-3; 8 positions match TRBD2. The ends lost 5 bases at V and 6 bases at J; junction bases unmatched: 13. CDR1 and CDR2 from the germline V gene are SGHTA and FQGTGA. The CDR3 is made up of 16 amino acids. CDR3 DNA: TGTGCCAGCAGCCCGTTGGCGAGCGGGAGTTTGGATACGCAGTATTTT. It is translated as CASSPLASGSLDTQYF.

This chain uses TRBV3-1 (or the pseudogene TRBV3-2) with TRBJ2-1, with D uncertain. Germline lookup yields CDR1 LGHDT and CDR2 YNNKEL (reference sequence). V lost 0 bases and J lost 4, with 4 bases in between. The CDR3 sequence is 13 residues long. DNA for the CDR3: TGTGCCAGCAGCCAAGACCTTTACAATGAGCAGTTCTTC. Its protein is CASSQDLYNEQFF.

As regards this clone: The same CDR3 also results from other DNA sequences found in this sample. V gene TRBV7-2 combines with J gene TRBJ1-2, with 7 nucleotides matching TRBD1. The junction had 4 bases not matched to a gene; V was cut back by 4 bases and J by 5 bases. The CDR3 loop spans 13 amino acids. CDR1 is SGHTA, CDR2 FQGNSA, per germline. The CDR3 coding sequence is TGTGCCAGCAGCTCCGACAGGGAGTATGGCTACACCTTC. Protein product: CASSSDREYGYTF. Full variable domain (outside the CDR3, taken from reference TRBV7-2 and TRBJ1-2): GAGVSQSPSNKVTEKGKDVELRCDPISGHTALYWYRQSLGQGLEFLIYFQGNSAPDKSGLPSDRFSAERTGGSVSTLTIQRTQQEDSAVYLCASSSDREYGYTFGSGTRLTVV.

This clone was detected only a few times. The V and J genes are TRBV2 and TRBJ2-1; no firm D call. The CDR3 has 11 residues. Trimming took off 4 bases at V and 8 bases at J, with 6 bases between the two ends. Germline assignment: CDR1 SNHLY and CDR2 FYNNEI. CDR3 protein: CASSAHDEQFF. The CDR3 DNA sequence: TGTGCCAGCAGTGCCCATGATGAGCAGTTCTTC.

This clone was picked up one time. This chain joins TRBV29-1 and TRBJ2-3; D ambiguous. In germline, CDR1 is SQVTM, CDR2 ANQGSEA. This CDR3 comprises 14 residues. Between the trimmed V and J ends, which lost 1 base and 0 bases, there was a span of 8 bases. The CDR3 nucleotides are TGCAGCGTTGAAGCAACGCGGAGCACAGATACGCAGTATTTT. This codes for CSVEATRSTDTQYF.

The V and J genes are TRBV7-9 and TRBJ2-7; TRBD1 is a possible D gene (5 bases). Germline values: CDR1 SEHNR, CDR2 FQNEAQ (reference sequence). CDR3 length: 15 residues. V lost 5 bases and J lost 1, with 15 bases in between. CDR3 amino acids: CASSGRQSLSYEQYF. DNA of the CDR3: TGTGCCAGCAGCGGAAGACAGAGCTTGTCCTACGAGCAGTACTTC. Combining the CDR3 with reference TRBV7-9 and TRBJ2-7 gives the whole variable domain DTGVSQNPRHKITKRGQNVTFRCDPISEHNRLYWYRQTLGQGPEFLTYFQNEAQLEKSRLLSDRFSAERPKGSFSTLEIQRTEQGDSAMYLCASSGRQSLSYEQYFGPGTRLTVT.

This sequence joins TRBV3-1 (or the pseudogene TRBV3-2) and TRBJ1-2; D ambiguous. Germline V gene data show CDR1 as LGHDT and CDR2 as YNNKEL (reference sequence). The CDR3 totals 14 residues. Trimming cost V 0 bases and J 8 bases, with 13 bases left between them. DNA of the CDR3: TGTGCCAGCAGCCAAGAGGCGGGGTTGGAAGGCTACACCTTC. It translates to CASSQEAGLEGYTF.

The chain has TRBV5-6 and TRBJ1-2; 8 bases align to TRBD1. Per germline, CDR1 SGHDT and CDR2 YYEEEE. The CDR3 is 15 amino acids. The ends lost 2 bases at V and 1 base at J; junction bases unmatched: 4. CDR3 residues: CASSFPDRVNYGYTF. The CDR3 DNA reads TGTGCCAGCAGCTTCCCGGACAGGGTTAACTATGGCTACACCTTC.

In its sample, this clone was seen once. This rearrangement joins TRBV10-1 to TRBJ2-2; D remains ambiguous. V lost 2 bases to trimming and J lost 2 bases, with 6 bases between them. Germline loops: CDR1 WNHNN, CDR2 SYGVQD (reference sequence). The CDR3 has 14 residues. The CDR3: CASSEEVNTGELFF. The CDR3 DNA reads TGCGCCAGCAGTGAGGAGGTCAACACCGGGGAGCTGTTTTTT.

The V call is TRBV12-5, the J call TRBJ1-1; D possibly corresponds to TRBD1 (5 bases). Germline-derived CDR1 and CDR2 are LGHNT and FRNRAP. The V end was cut by 2 bases, the J end by 1 base, with 8 bases between. The length of the CDR3 is 14 residues. The CDR3 region has the DNA TGTGCTAGTGGTTTGCTAGGACAGAACACTGAAGCTTTCTTT. Residues: CASGLLGQNTEAFF.

The rearrangement links TRBV7-9 to TRBJ2-7; 10 bases agree with TRBD1. Germline V gene data show CDR1 as SEHNR and CDR2 as FQNEAQ (reference sequence). J was trimmed by 5 bases and V by 4 bases; bases with no gene match: 8. The CDR3 loop spans 15 amino acids. CDR3 sequence: CASSSDGDRGNEQYF. CDR3 DNA sequence: TGTGCCAGCAGCTCCGACGGGGACAGGGGTAACGAGCAGTACTTC.

V gene TRBV7-9 combines with J gene TRBJ2-7, with 8 nucleotides matching TRBD1. Unmatched junction bases numbered 8, after V lost 5 bases and J lost 2 bases. Germline CDR1 SEHNR, CDR2 FQNEAQ (reference sequence). The CDR3 spans 15 residues. CDR3: CASSAPGTGTYEQYF. CDR3 sequence (DNA): TGTGCCAGCAGCGCTCCCGGGACAGGAACCTACGAGCAGTACTTC. Based on the CDR3 plus reference TRBV7-9 and TRBJ2-7, the full variable domain is DTGVSQNPRHKITKRGQNVTFRCDPISEHNRLYWYRQTLGQGPEFLTYFQNEAQLEKSRLLSDRFSAERPKGSFSTLEIQRTEQGDSAMYLCASSAPGTGTYEQYFGPGTRLTVT.

This chain links TRBV4-1 with TRBJ2-7; TRBD2 agrees at 9 bases. CDR3 size: 18 residues. CDR1 is MGHRA and CDR2 is YSYEKL in the germline V gene. The V gene end was trimmed by 2 bases and the J gene end by 3 bases; junction bases not matched to a gene: 14. CDR3 in DNA: TGCGCCAGCAGCCAATTTCGAGATAGCGGGGGCCTACTCTACGAGCAGTACTTC. Translating gives CASSQFRDSGGLLYEQYF.

The chain carries TRBV28 and TRBJ1-1; unclear D gene. V was trimmed by 3 bases and J by 1 base, leaving 6 bases between them. This CDR3 is 13 amino acids long. In germline, CDR1 is MDHEN, CDR2 SYDVKM. This chain's CDR3 is CASSLTRNTEAFF. Written as DNA, the CDR3 is TGTGCCAGCAGTTTGACAAGGAACACTGAAGCTTTCTTT. The full variable domain, completed using reference TRBV28 and TRBJ1-1, is DVKVTQSSRYLVKRTGEKVFLECVQDMDHENMFWYRQDPGLGLRLIYFSYDVKMKEKGDIPEGYSVSREKKERFSLILESASTNQTSMYLCASSLTRNTEAFFGQGTRLTVV.